The 28 T cell receptor beta chains listed next were all sequenced from one sample in a study of naive and memory T cell subsets. Study-wide results and caveats: Possibly reflecting memory cells re-expressing CD45RA, a few larger clonotypes occurred in naive repertoires, especially CD8.

These TCRs' antigens remain unknown. The beta constant-region primer was an equimolar mix of two oligonucleotides covering TRBC1 and TRBC2. The ligated cDNA underwent four PCR rounds using SP2 and nested alpha and beta constant-region primers. TCRdb processed the UMI-ligation and nested PCR reads anew with MiXCR; each CDR3 protein has one entry. The data hold around 160,000 distinct CDR3 sequences, with over 20% observed a single time. The sequenced sample was naive CD4+ T cells from blood. These receptors were obtained from a human donor in good health.

The rearrangement links TRBV7-8 to TRBJ2-4, with 7 positions matching TRBD1. CDR3 length: 19 residues. The ends lost 5 bases at V and 0 bases at J; junction bases unmatched: 16. Germline lookup yields CDR1 SGHVS and CDR2 FQNEAQ. The CDR3 spells CASSPTPGQSYLAKNIQYF. The CDR3 DNA reads TGTGCCAGCAGCCCGACCCCGGGACAGTCCTACCTAGCCAAAAACATTCAGTACTTC. Supplemented by reference TRBV7-8 and TRBJ2-4, the full variable domain reads GAGVSQSPRYKVAKRGQDVALRCDPISGHVSLFWYQQALGQGPEFLTYFQNEAQLDKSGLPSDRFFAERPEGSVSTLKIQRTQQEDSAVYLCASSPTPGQSYLAKNIQYFGAGTRLSVL.

This clonotype was seen once. The J gene is TRBJ2-7, the V gene TRBV5-1; no clear D. The CDR3 sequence is 14 residues long. Germline CDR1 reads SGHRS; CDR2 reads YFSETQ. Trimming pared 4 bases from V and 7 bases from J, leaving 18 bases between. The chain's CDR3 is CASSPGPDQPEQYF. CDR3 DNA: TGCGCCAGCAGCCCTGGCCCAGATCAACCGGAGCAGTACTTC.

The J gene is TRBJ2-4, the V gene TRBV6-1; D is undetermined. The CDR3 contains 15 residues. V was pared by 3 bases and J by 0 bases, with 9 bases between. Per the germline V gene, CDR1 is MNHNS and CDR2 is SASEGT. The CDR3 DNA reads TGTGCCAGCAGTGAGGACGGTTTAGCCAAAAACATTCAGTACTTC. Translated, it gives CASSEDGLAKNIQYF.

This clonotype was seen a handful of times. V is TRBV29-1 and J is TRBJ1-1; 7 nucleotides line up with TRBD1. J was trimmed by 4 bases and V by 7 bases; bases with no gene match: 9. Looked up from germline, CDR1 is SQVTM and CDR2 is ANQGSEA. The CDR3 is 13 amino acids. This CDR3 is CSAQGVLGTEAFF. The CDR3 DNA reads as TGCAGCGCCCAGGGGGTTTTGGGCACTGAAGCTTTCTTT.

The chain carries TRBV15 and TRBJ2-5, with TRBD1 matching over 8 bases. Germline V gene sequence: CDR1 LNHNV, CDR2 YYDKDF (reference sequence). Germline trimming cut 3 bases from V and 1 base from J; bases unmatched to any gene: 1. The CDR3 has 14 residues. CDR3 sequence: CATSSGTGQETQYF. DNA for the CDR3: TGTGCCACCAGCAGTGGGACAGGCCAAGAGACCCAGTACTTC.

V and J are TRBV28 and TRBJ1-4, with 7 bases that match TRBD1. Trimming cost V 2 bases and J 8 bases; bases outside gene matches: 5. Per the germline V gene, CDR1 is MDHEN and CDR2 is SYDVKM. This CDR3 spans 14 amino acids. CDR3 amino acids: CASSLVQGPEKLFF. The CDR3 DNA is TGTGCCAGCAGTTTAGTACAGGGGCCCGAAAAACTGTTTTTT.

CDR3 nucleotide sequence: TGTGCCAGTCGCCTAGGGGTGGGAGTCGGAGATACGCAGTATTTT. This sequence encodes CASRLGVGVGDTQYF. This chain joins TRBV6-6 and TRBJ2-3, with D possibly called TRBD1 or TRBD2 (5 bases each). The germline V gene has CDR1 MNHNY and CDR2 SVGAGI (reference sequence). The CDR3 is 15 amino acids. V was cut by 9 bases and J by 5 bases, with 21 bases left in between.

This clonotype occurred a few times. The CDR3 region is CASSPSSRGRNYGYTF. CDR3 DNA: TGCGCCAGCAGCCCATCTTCCAGGGGGCGCAACTATGGCTACACCTTC. The genes are TRBV4-1 and TRBJ1-2; 8 bases map to TRBD1. The V gene end was trimmed by 4 bases and the J gene end by 2 bases; junction bases not matched to a gene: 9. The CDR3 is 16 amino acids. Germline V lookup: CDR1 MGHRA, CDR2 YSYEKL.

This rearrangement joins TRBV19 to TRBJ1-6, with 8 bases lining up with TRBD1. Losses at the gene ends were 9 bases for V and 6 bases for J; bases not matched to a gene: 10. The CDR3 has 15 residues. Germline loops: CDR1 LNHDA, CDR2 SQIVND (reference sequence). The CDR3 DNA reads as TGTGCCAGCACTGGACAGGGACAACTTAATTCACCCCTCCACTTT. This gives the protein CASTGQGQLNSPLHF.

The V call is TRBV13, the J call TRBJ2-1; the match to TRBD2 covers 13 bases. CDR3 length: 14 residues. In germline, CDR1 is PRHDT, CDR2 FYEKMQ (reference sequence). The V and J ends lost 6 bases and 6 bases, in that order; junction bases with no gene match: 2. CDR3 DNA: TGTGCCAGCAGAAGACTAGCGGGGGGCAATGAGCAGTTCTTC. Its translation is CASRRLAGGNEQFF.

This clonotype was detected only a few times. The CDR3 is CASSLGGSAQETQYF. Written as DNA, the CDR3 is TGTGCCAGCAGCTTAGGCGGTTCTGCCCAAGAGACCCAGTACTTC. The chain employs TRBV7-2 and TRBJ2-5; D remains unclear. This CDR3 has 15 amino acids. Deletions cut 1 base from V and 1 base from J, with 10 bases between. Per germline, CDR1 SGHTA and CDR2 FQGNSA.

This clonotype was found many times. The CDR3 region is CSAPVRSGAWANEQFF. Here the CDR3 DNA reads TGCAGTGCTCCCGTCCGATCAGGGGCGTGGGCTAATGAGCAGTTCTTC. The chain links TRBV20-1 to TRBJ2-1; the D gene is possibly TRBD1 (6 bases). CDR3 length: 16 amino acids. Trimming pared 5 bases from V and 7 bases from J, leaving 24 bases between. Germline values: CDR1 DFQATT, CDR2 SNEGSKA (reference sequence).

This clonotype has more than one count but fewer than ten. The chain employs TRBV28 and TRBJ2-2, with D unresolved. Germline lookup yields CDR1 MDHEN and CDR2 SYDVKM. Trimming took off 7 bases at V and 4 bases at J, with 10 bases between the two ends. The CDR3 loop spans 13 amino acids. The CDR3 sequence: CASIYLGTGELFF. The CDR3 DNA sequence: TGTGCCAGCATTTATTTGGGCACCGGGGAGCTGTTTTTT.

This clonotype was counted between two and nine times. This sequence joins TRBV12-3 or TRBV12-4 and TRBJ2-2, with a possible D match to TRBD2 (6 bases). V shed 6 bases and J shed 7 bases, with 18 bases lying between them. The CDR3 spans 15 residues. CDR3 bases: TGTGCCAGCAGACCCAGCGGTTTGGGGGGCGGGGAGCTGTTTTTT. Translating gives CASRPSGLGGGELFF.

The rearrangement joins TRBV14 to TRBJ2-1; D is undetermined. The ends were cut back, 0 bases at V and 10 bases at J, with 16 bases in the middle. The germline gives CDR1 SGHDN, CDR2 FVKESK. This CDR3 is built from 15 residues. CDR3 DNA: TGTGCCAGCAGCCAAGAGAGAGGAAGCCTTACAGAGCAGTTCTTC. Translation gives CASSQERGSLTEQFF.

Only a few counts were recorded for this clonotype. This sequence joins TRBV25-1 and TRBJ2-6, with no clear D. Per germline, CDR1 MGHDK and CDR2 SYGVNS. V lost 2 bases to trimming and J lost 14 bases, with 13 bases between them. CDR3 length equals 13 residues. The CDR3 reads CASSEPVWNILTF. The CDR3 DNA follows: TGTGCCAGCAGTGAACCGGTTTGGAATATCCTGACTTTC.

The chain uses TRBV6-2 or TRBV6-3 and TRBJ2-7; 8 nucleotides match TRBD1. V shed 8 bases, J shed 4 bases, and the junction held 7 bases outside the gene matches. Germline V gene sequence: CDR1 MNHEY, CDR2 SVGEGT. This CDR3 is 13 amino acids long. CDR3 protein: CASYRTGTYEQYF. CDR3 nucleotide sequence: TGTGCCAGCTATCGGACAGGGACTTACGAGCAGTACTTC.

This chain connects TRBV7-2 to TRBJ2-7; weak D call: TRBD2 (5 bases). The CDR3 extends over 13 amino acids. Germline V gene lookup returns CDR1 SGHTA and CDR2 FQGNSA. The V end was cut by 5 bases, the J end by 3 bases, with 11 bases between. Here the CDR3 DNA reads TGTGCCAGCAGCCCACAGCGGCACTACGAGCAGTACTTC. Its translation is CASSPQRHYEQYF.

The rearrangement joins TRBV29-1 to TRBJ2-1; D is ambiguous. This CDR3 region has 14 residues. Germline assignment: CDR1 SQVTM and CDR2 ANQGSEA. The V end was cut by 2 bases, the J end by 7 bases, with 15 bases between. CDR3 sequence (DNA): TGCAGCGTTGAATCGGCAGGTCGGTTTAATGAGCAGTTCTTC. This translates into CSVESAGRFNEQFF.

This clonotype was detected once. The V gene is TRBV7-8, the J gene TRBJ2-7, with D uncertain. The germline gives CDR1 SGHVS, CDR2 FQNEAQ. This CDR3 is built from 14 residues. The germline V and J ends were trimmed by 1 base and 3 bases, with 10 bases remaining between them. CDR3 coding DNA: TGTGCCAGCAGCTTAGGGCGCGGCGACTACGAGCAGTACTTC. Its translation is CASSLGRGDYEQYF.

This clonotype was picked up a small number of times. The chain carries TRBV28 and TRBJ1-1; D gene ambiguous. V was pared by 3 bases and J by 4 bases, with 18 bases between. This CDR3 is built from 16 residues. CDR1 MDHEN and CDR2 SYDVKM come from the germline V gene. The CDR3 is CASSLQSVSLFTEAFF. DNA for the CDR3: TGTGCCAGCAGTTTGCAGTCAGTGAGTTTGTTCACTGAAGCTTTCTTT.

The gene calls are TRBV5-4 and TRBJ2-2; D ambiguous. In germline, CDR1 is SGHNT, CDR2 YYREEE (reference sequence). The CDR3 totals 14 residues. V dropped 3 bases and J dropped 4 bases, with 10 bases sitting between them. The CDR3 sequence is CASSSRALTGELFF. The CDR3 DNA sequence: TGTGCCAGCAGCTCCCGGGCCCTCACCGGGGAGCTGTTTTTT.

This clonotype has only a few counts. The chain links TRBV29-1 to TRBJ2-7; 16 bases map to TRBD2. The CDR3 spans 18 residues. Per germline, CDR1 SQVTM and CDR2 ANQGSEA. V lost 4 bases and J lost 1; bases outside the gene matches: 10. The CDR3 reads CSVVVGTSGRAWSYEQYF. The DNA for the CDR3 is TGCAGCGTTGTAGTGGGGACTAGCGGGAGGGCCTGGTCCTACGAGCAGTACTTC.

This clonotype was seen many times. The chain couples TRBV20-1 to TRBJ2-3; D not certain. This CDR3 has 17 amino acids. The germline gives CDR1 DFQATT, CDR2 SNEGSKA (reference sequence). V lost 0 bases and J lost 1, with 17 bases in between. CDR3 amino acids: CSARDAERIFGTDTQYF. CDR3 bases: TGCAGTGCTAGAGATGCTGAACGGATCTTTGGCACAGATACGCAGTATTTT.

This clonotype was observed a few times. The chain links TRBV27 to TRBJ1-4; possibly TRBD1 for D (5 bases). V gave up 3 bases and J gave up 8 bases, with 19 bases separating them. CDR1 is MNHEY, CDR2 SMNVEV, per germline (reference sequence). This CDR3 comprises 16 residues. This CDR3 reads CASSFSRPPEGEKLFF. The CDR3 DNA reads as TGTGCCAGCAGTTTTTCCAGACCTCCGGAGGGGGAAAAACTGTTTTTT.

The chain recombines TRBV6-5 with TRBJ2-7; no reliable D call. Germline V CDR1 and CDR2: MNHEY, SVGAGI. The CDR3 runs 15 residues. The ends were cut back, 2 bases at V and 1 base at J, with 12 bases in the middle. In DNA form, the CDR3 reads TGTGCCAGCAGTTACATAGGAGTTTTTTCCTACGAGCAGTACTTC. It yields the protein CASSYIGVFSYEQYF.

V gene TRBV2 combines with J gene TRBJ2-3; D is unresolved. Germline-derived CDR1 and CDR2 are SNHLY and FYNNEI. This CDR3 has 12 amino acids. V was cut by 4 bases and J by 6 bases, with 8 bases left in between. CDR3: CASSGGLDTQYF. The CDR3, as DNA: TGTGCCAGCAGTGGAGGATTGGATACGCAGTATTTT.

The chain uses TRBV24-1 and TRBJ2-1; 11 bases map to TRBD2. CDR1 is KGHDR and CDR2 is SFDVKD in the germline V gene. The CDR3 length is 13 residues. With 8 bases clipped from V and 5 bases from J, the junction kept 1 base outside the gene matches. CDR3 nucleotide sequence: TGTGCCACCAAGACTAGCGGGGACAATGAGCAGTTCTTC. It is translated as CATKTSGDNEQFF.